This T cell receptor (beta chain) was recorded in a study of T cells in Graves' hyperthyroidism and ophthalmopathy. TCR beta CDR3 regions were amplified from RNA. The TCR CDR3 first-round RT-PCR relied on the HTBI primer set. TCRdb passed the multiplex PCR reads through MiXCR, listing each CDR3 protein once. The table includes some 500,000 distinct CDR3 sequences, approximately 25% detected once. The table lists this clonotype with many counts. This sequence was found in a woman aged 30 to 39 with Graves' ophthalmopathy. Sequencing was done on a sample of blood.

In nucleotides, the CDR3 is TGTGCCAGCAGTTCCACAGACAGGGGGTACGAGCAGTACTTC. Encoded protein: CASSSTDRGYEQYF. V usage is TRBV12-3 or TRBV12-4 and J usage is TRBJ2-7, with 9 bases identical to TRBD1. CDR3 size: 14 residues. Trimming took 4 bases from V and 4 from J; bases not matched to a gene: 5.